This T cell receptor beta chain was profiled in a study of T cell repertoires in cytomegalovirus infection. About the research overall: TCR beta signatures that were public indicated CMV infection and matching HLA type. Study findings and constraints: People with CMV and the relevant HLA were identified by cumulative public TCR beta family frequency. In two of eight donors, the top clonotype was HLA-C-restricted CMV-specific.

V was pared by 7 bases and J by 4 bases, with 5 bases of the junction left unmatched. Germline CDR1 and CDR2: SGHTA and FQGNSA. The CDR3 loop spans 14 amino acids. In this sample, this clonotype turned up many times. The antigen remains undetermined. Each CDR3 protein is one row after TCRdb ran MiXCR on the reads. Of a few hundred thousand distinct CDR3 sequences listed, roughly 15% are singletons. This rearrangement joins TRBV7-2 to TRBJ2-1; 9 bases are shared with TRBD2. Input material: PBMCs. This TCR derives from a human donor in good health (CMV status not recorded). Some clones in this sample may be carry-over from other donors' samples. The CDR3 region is CASTTSGLYNEQFF. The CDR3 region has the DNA TGTGCCAGCACGACTAGCGGACTTTACAATGAGCAGTTCTTC. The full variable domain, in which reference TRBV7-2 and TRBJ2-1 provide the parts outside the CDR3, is GAGVSQSPSNKVTEKGKDVELRCDPISGHTALYWYRQSLGQGLEFLIYFQGNSAPDKSGLPSDRFSAERTGGSVSTLTIQRTQQEDSAVYLCASTTSGLYNEQFFGPGTRLTVL.